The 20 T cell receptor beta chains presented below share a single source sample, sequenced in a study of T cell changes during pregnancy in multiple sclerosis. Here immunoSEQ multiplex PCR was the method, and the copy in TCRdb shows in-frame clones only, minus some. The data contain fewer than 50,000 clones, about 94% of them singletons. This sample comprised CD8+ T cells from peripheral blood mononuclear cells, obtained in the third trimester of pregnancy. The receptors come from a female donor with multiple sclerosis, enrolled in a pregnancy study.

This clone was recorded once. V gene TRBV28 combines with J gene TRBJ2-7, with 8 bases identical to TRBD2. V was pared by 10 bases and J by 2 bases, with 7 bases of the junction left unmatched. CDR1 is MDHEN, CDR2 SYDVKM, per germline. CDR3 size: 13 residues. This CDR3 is CATAGGYTYEQYF. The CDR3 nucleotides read TGTGCCACCGCGGGAGGCTACACCTACGAGCAGTACTTC.

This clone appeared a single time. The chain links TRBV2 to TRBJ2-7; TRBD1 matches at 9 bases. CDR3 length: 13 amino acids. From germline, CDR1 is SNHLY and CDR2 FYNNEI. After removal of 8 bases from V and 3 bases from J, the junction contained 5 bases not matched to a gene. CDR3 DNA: TGTGCCAGCGGGGGGACAGGGCGCTACGAGCAGTACTTC. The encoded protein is CASGGTGRYEQYF. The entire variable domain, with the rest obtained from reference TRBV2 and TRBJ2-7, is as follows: EPEVTQTPSHQVTQMGQEVILRCVPISNHLYFYWYRQILGQKVEFLVSFYNNEISEKSEIFDDQFSVERPDGSNFTLKIRSTKLEDSAMYFCASGGTGRYEQYFGPGTRLTVT.

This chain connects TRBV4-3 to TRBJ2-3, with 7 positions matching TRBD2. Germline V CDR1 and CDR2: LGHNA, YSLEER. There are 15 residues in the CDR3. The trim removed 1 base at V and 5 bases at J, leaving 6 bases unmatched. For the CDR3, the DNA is TGCGCCAGCAGCCAAGGGGCGGGGGTGGAAGATACGCAGTATTTT. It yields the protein CASSQGAGVEDTQYF.

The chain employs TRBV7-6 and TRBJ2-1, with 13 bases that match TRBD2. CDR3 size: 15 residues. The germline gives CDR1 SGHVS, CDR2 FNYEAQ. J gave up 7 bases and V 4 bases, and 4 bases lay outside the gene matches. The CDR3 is CASSWRLAGGNEQFF. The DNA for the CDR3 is TGTGCCAGCAGCTGGAGACTAGCGGGAGGTAATGAGCAGTTCTTC.

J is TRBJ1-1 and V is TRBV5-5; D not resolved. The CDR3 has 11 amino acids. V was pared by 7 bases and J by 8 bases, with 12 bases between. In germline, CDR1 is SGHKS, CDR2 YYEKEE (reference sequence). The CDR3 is CASRFRVEAFF. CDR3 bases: TGTGCCAGCCGTTTTCGAGTCGAAGCTTTCTTT. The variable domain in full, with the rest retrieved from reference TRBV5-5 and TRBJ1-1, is DAGVTQSPTHLIKTRGQQVTLRCSPISGHKSVSWYQQVLGQGPQFIFQYYEKEERGRGNFPDRFSARQFPNYSSELNVNALLLGDSALYLCASRFRVEAFFGQGTRLTVV.

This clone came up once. CDR3: CASSTETSGSETQYF. For the CDR3, the DNA is TGTGCCAGCAGCACGGAGACTAGCGGGAGTGAGACCCAGTACTTC. V usage is TRBV2 and J usage is TRBJ2-5; TRBD2 aligns across 12 bases. CDR3 length equals 15 residues. V lost 6 bases, J lost 5 bases, and 7 bases stayed unmatched. The germline V gene has CDR1 SNHLY and CDR2 FYNNEI.

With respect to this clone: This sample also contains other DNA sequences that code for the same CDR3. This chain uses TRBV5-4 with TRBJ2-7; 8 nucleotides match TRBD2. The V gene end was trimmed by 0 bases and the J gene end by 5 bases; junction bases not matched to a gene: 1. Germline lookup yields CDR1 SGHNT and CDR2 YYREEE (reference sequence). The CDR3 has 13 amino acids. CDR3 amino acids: CASSLGAGDEQYF. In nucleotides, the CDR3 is TGTGCCAGCAGCTTGGGAGCGGGAGACGAGCAGTACTTC.

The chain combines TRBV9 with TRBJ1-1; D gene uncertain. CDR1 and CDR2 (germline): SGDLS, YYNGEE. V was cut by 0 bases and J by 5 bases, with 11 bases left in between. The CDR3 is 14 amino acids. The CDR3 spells CASSVAPEGTEAFF. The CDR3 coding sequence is TGTGCCAGCAGCGTAGCCCCCGAGGGAACTGAAGCTTTCTTT.

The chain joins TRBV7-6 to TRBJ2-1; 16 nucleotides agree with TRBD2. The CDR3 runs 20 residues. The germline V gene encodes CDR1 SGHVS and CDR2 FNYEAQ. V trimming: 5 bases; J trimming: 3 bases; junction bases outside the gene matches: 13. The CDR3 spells CASSPYPGTSGRADYNEQFF. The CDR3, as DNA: TGTGCCAGCAGCCCCTATCCCGGGACTAGCGGGAGGGCCGACTACAATGAGCAGTTCTTC.

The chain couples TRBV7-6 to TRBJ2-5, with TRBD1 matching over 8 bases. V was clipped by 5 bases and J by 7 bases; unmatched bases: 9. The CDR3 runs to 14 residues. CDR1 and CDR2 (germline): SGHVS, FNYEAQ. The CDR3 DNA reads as TGTGCCAGCAGCCCCGGGACAGGTTGGGGGACCCAGTACTTC. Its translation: CASSPGTGWGTQYF. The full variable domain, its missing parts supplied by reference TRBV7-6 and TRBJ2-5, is GAGVSQSPRYKVTKRGQDVALRCDPISGHVSLYWYRQALGQGPEFLTYFNYEAQQDKSGLPNDRFSAERPEGSISTLTIQRTEQRDSAMYRCASSPGTGWGTQYFGPGTRLLVL.

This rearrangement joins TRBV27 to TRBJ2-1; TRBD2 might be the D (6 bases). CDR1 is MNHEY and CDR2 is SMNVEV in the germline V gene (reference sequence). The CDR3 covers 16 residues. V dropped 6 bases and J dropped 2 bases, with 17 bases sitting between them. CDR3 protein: CASRRAGTSPYNEQFF. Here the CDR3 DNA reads TGTGCCAGCAGACGAGCCGGGACTTCCCCCTACAATGAGCAGTTCTTC.

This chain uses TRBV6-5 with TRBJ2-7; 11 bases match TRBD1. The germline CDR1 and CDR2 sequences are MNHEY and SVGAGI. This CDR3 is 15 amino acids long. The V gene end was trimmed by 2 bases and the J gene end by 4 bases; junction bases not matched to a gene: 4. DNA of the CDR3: TGTGCCAGCAGTTACGGGACAGGGGGGGGATACGAGCAGTACTTC. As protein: CASSYGTGGGYEQYF.

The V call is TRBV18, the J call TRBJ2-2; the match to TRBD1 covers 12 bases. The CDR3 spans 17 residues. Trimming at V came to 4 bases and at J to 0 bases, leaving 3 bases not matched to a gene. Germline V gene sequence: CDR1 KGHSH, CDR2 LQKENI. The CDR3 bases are TGTGCCAGCTCACTGCGGGACAGGGGGCCGAACACCGGGGAGCTGTTTTTT. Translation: CASSLRDRGPNTGELFF.

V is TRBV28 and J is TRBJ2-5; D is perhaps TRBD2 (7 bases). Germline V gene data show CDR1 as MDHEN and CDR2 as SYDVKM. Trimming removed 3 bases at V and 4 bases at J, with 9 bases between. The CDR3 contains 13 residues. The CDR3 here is CASSLGGRETQYF. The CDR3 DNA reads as TGTGCCAGCAGTTTGGGGGGGCGAGAGACCCAGTACTTC.

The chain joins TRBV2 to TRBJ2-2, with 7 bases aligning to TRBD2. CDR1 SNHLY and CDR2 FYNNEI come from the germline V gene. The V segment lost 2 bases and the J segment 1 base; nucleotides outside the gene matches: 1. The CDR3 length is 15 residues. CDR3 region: CASSELAVNTGELFF. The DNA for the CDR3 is TGTGCCAGCAGTGAACTAGCGGTGAACACCGGGGAGCTGTTTTTT. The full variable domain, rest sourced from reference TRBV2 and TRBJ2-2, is EPEVTQTPSHQVTQMGQEVILRCVPISNHLYFYWYRQILGQKVEFLVSFYNNEISEKSEIFDDQFSVERPDGSNFTLKIRSTKLEDSAMYFCASSELAVNTGELFFGEGSRLTVL.

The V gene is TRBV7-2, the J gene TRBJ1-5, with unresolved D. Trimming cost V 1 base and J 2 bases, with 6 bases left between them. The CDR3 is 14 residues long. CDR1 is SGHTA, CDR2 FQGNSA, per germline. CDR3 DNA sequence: TGTGCCAGCAGCTTAGTAGAGGGCAATCAGCCCCAGCATTTT. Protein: CASSLVEGNQPQHF.

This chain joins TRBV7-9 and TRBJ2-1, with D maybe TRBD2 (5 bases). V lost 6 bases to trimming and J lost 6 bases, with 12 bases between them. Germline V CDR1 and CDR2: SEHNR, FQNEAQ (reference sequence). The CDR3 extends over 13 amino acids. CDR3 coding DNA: TGTGCCAGCAGACCGACCGGGGTCAATGAGCAGTTCTTC. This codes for CASRPTGVNEQFF.

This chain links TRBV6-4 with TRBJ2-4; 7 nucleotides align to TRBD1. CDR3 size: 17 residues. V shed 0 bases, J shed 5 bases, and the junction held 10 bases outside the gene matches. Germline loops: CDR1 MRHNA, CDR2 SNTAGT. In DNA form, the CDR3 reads TGTGCCAGCAGTGACTCTTGTTCCCGGGACAGTGAAAACATTCAGTACTTC. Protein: CASSDSCSRDSENIQYF.

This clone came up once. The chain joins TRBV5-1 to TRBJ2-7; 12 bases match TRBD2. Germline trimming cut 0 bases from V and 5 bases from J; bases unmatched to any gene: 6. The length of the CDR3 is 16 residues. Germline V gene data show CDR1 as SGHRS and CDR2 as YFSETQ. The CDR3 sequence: CASSLGLAGDFNEQYF. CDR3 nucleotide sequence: TGCGCCAGCAGCTTGGGACTAGCGGGAGACTTCAACGAGCAGTACTTC.

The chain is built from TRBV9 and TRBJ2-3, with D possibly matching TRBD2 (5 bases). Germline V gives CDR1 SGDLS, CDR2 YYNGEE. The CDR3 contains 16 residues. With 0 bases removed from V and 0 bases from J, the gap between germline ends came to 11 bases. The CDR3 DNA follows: TGTGCCAGCAGCGTAGGGGTATCGGGGAGCACAGATACGCAGTATTTT. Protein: CASSVGVSGSTDTQYF.